The source of this T cell receptor beta chain is a study of cytotoxic CD8 clonotypes in ibrutinib-treated CLL. The CDR3 loop spans 14 amino acids. With 2 bases removed from V and 3 bases from J, the gap between germline ends came to 11 bases. Looked up from germline, CDR1 is SGHRS and CDR2 is YFSETQ. Generated by immunoSEQ multiplex PCR, the TCRdb table keeps only in-frame clones and is missing some. The sample shows about 97,000 clones, about 72% of them seen only once. The TCR was taken from a human donor with chronic lymphocytic leukemia. This chain uses TRBV5-1 with TRBJ1-1; D not certain. The starting material was PBMCs, obtained after 12 months of ibrutinib treatment. Here the CDR3 reads CASSLDTRDTEAFF. The CDR3 nucleotides are TGCGCCAGCAGCTTAGATACCCGGGACACTGAAGCTTTCTTT.